These T cell receptor beta chains were read from a single sample in a study of graft-versus-host responses after intestinal transplantation. The data were produced by immunoSEQ multiplex PCR, yet TCRdb's version contains in-frame clones alone and is incomplete. The table lists more than 95,000 clones, roughly 87% of them singletons, with over 0.7% in the top ten. The antigens for these receptors are not known. The sample was unstimulated CD4+ T cells sorted from spleen or lymph node cells, taken before intestinal transplant. All receptors derive from a human donor who received an intestinal transplant. Each CDR3 is given with its conserved first and last residue.

V gene: TRBV6-5; J gene: TRBJ2-7; CDR3 protein: CASSKGQGKQYF
V gene: TRBV19; J gene: TRBJ1-2; CDR3 protein: CASSISGAANYGYTF
V gene: TRBV7-2; J gene: TRBJ2-7; CDR3 protein: CASTRGSLEQYF
V gene: TRBV6-1; J gene: TRBJ2-1; CDR3 protein: CASSERARSDEQFF
V gene: TRBV28; J gene: TRBJ2-5; CDR3 protein: CASKWSGSGGETQYF
V gene: TRBV29-1; J gene: TRBJ1-1; CDR3 protein: CSVEGVMNTEAFF
V gene: TRBV19; J gene: TRBJ1-6; CDR3 protein: CASSTRGIGALHF
V gene: TRBV5-1; J gene: TRBJ2-7; CDR3 protein: CASSFSDSNRAYEQYF
V gene: TRBV18; J gene: TRBJ1-2; CDR3 protein: CASSLDRDGYTF
V gene: TRBV4-1; J gene: TRBJ2-7; CDR3 protein: CASSQTWGAYEQYF
V gene: TRBV4-1; J gene: TRBJ2-2; CDR3 protein: CASSRYGRGGTGELFF
V gene: TRBV9; J gene: TRBJ2-6; CDR3 protein: CASSVDSSGANVLTF
V gene: TRBV4-1; J gene: TRBJ1-2; CDR3 protein: CASSQDRWTERDGYTF
V gene: TRBV6-5; J gene: TRBJ1-2; CDR3 protein: CASTLDGDGYTF
V gene: TRBV4-3; J gene: TRBJ1-6; CDR3 protein: CASSQEGDRGRSPLHF
V gene: TRBV14; J gene: TRBJ1-4; CDR3 protein: CASSRMTGGGEKLFF
V gene: TRBV30; J gene: TRBJ2-3; CDR3 protein: CAWSRTSGTDTQYF
V gene: TRBV29-1; J gene: TRBJ2-7; CDR3 protein: CSVQWTGGIEQYF
V gene: TRBV6-5; J gene: TRBJ1-5; CDR3 protein: CASSYRVSNQPQHF
V gene: TRBV6-5; J gene: TRBJ2-1; CDR3 protein: CASKWGGYNEQFF
V gene: TRBV5-4; J gene: TRBJ2-1; CDR3 protein: CASSLELYNEQFF
V gene: TRBV28; J gene: TRBJ1-3; CDR3 protein: CASSLGGFSGGNTIYF
V gene: TRBV5-6; J gene: TRBJ2-7; CDR3 protein: CASSWTGGFEQYF